Presented here are 12 T cell receptor beta chains from one specimen sequenced in a study of blood T cells in healthy people across ages. The authors ran a second PCR of 7 to 11 cycles using a sample-barcoded 5' primer and a J-beta primer mix. TCRdb reprocessed the 5' RACE reads with MiXCR, giving one entry per CDR3 protein. The sample lists approximately 1.5 million distinct CDR3 sequences, 40% to 45% occurring once. The specimen was blood. These receptors were collected from a woman aged 18-29 years in good health.

V is TRBV20-1 and J is TRBJ2-1; D tentatively reads TRBD1 or TRBD2 (5 bases each). The V and J ends lost 5 bases and 10 bases respectively, with 18 bases between them. Germline CDR1 and CDR2: DFQATT and SNEGSKA (reference sequence). This CDR3 spans 13 amino acids. Here the CDR3 DNA reads TGCAGTGCTCCGAAGAGGGACGTTCGAGAGCAGTTCTTC. It encodes CSAPKRDVREQFF.

This chain uses TRBV11-2 with TRBJ1-1, with 8 bases lining up with TRBD1. The CDR3 contains 16 residues. Trimming took 4 bases from V and 4 from J; bases not matched to a gene: 11. Germline V CDR1 and CDR2: SGHAT, FQNNGV. The CDR3 is CASSSTGGLSGTEAFF. As DNA, the CDR3 is TGTGCCAGCAGCTCAACAGGGGGTCTGTCCGGCACTGAAGCTTTCTTT.

The chain carries TRBV29-1 and TRBJ1-1; D not resolved. CDR1 SQVTM and CDR2 ANQGSEA come from the germline V gene. This CDR3 spans 14 amino acids. With 6 bases removed from V and 6 bases from J, the gap between germline ends came to 20 bases. The chain's CDR3 is CSVGRAGTYAEAFF. The CDR3 nucleotides are TGCAGCGTAGGTAGGGCTGGTACATACGCTGAAGCTTTCTTT.

This clonotype was observed a handful of times. The chain uses TRBV5-1 and TRBJ2-1, with D hard to call. CDR1 is SGHRS and CDR2 is YFSETQ in the germline V gene. V lost 2 bases to trimming and J lost 5 bases, with 11 bases between them. The CDR3 runs to 14 residues. The DNA of the CDR3 is TGCGCCAGCAGCTTATTGAGTCAGAACAATGAGCAGTTCTTC. This codes for CASSLLSQNNEQFF.

The chain couples TRBV12-3 or TRBV12-4 to TRBJ1-4, with D unresolved. Trimming stripped 6 bases from V and 4 bases from J, with 9 bases between. This CDR3 spans 13 amino acids. The CDR3 nucleotides read TGTGCCAGCAGCCGACGGATTAATGAAAAACTGTTTTTT. Its protein product is CASSRRINEKLFF.

The chain carries TRBV20-1 and TRBJ1-1; 8 positions agree with TRBD1. This CDR3 region has 17 residues. V lost 5 bases, J lost 4 bases, and 18 bases stayed unmatched. Germline V CDR1 and CDR2: DFQATT, SNEGSKA (reference sequence). The CDR3 loop reads CSAPTILTGEFSTEAFF. The CDR3 nucleotides read TGCAGTGCTCCTACAATCCTGACAGGGGAGTTTAGCACTGAAGCTTTCTTT.

Ten or more counts support this clonotype. V is TRBV4-3 and J is TRBJ2-7; 8 positions agree with TRBD2. This CDR3 region has 15 residues. Trimming removed 0 bases from V and 5 bases from J; junction bases left unmatched: 6. Germline V gene lookup returns CDR1 LGHNA and CDR2 YSLEER. DNA for the CDR3: TGCGCCAGCAGCCAAGAACGCGGGAGGAACCACGAGCAGTACTTC. Encoded protein: CASSQERGRNHEQYF.

The rearrangement joins TRBV5-1 to TRBJ2-3; TRBD2 is a possible D gene (6 bases). The CDR3 is 16 residues long. The V end lost 1 base, the J end lost 1 base, and 13 bases lay between the germline ends. The germline V gene has CDR1 SGHRS and CDR2 YFSETQ. The CDR3 DNA reads as TGCGCCAGCAGCTTGACCGGGGGAGCTGGCACAGATACGCAGTATTTT. It codes for CASSLTGGAGTDTQYF.

The chain uses TRBV27 and TRBJ2-4; D may be TRBD1 (6 bases). The length of the CDR3 is 13 residues. Germline V lookup: CDR1 MNHEY, CDR2 SMNVEV (reference sequence). The V end lost 5 bases, the J end lost 13 bases, and 18 bases lay between the germline ends. The CDR3 loop reads CASSVGGLRKQYF. The DNA of the CDR3 is TGTGCCAGCAGTGTAGGGGGATTAAGGAAGCAGTACTTC.

The V call is TRBV25-1, the J call TRBJ2-1; tentative D call: TRBD2 (7 bases). This CDR3 region has 17 residues. Trimming removed 0 bases at V and 7 bases at J, with 19 bases between. Germline CDR1 reads MGHDK; CDR2 reads SYGVNS. The CDR3 loop reads CASSEYVGAGALNEQFF. The CDR3 region has the DNA TGTGCCAGCAGTGAATACGTTGGCGCGGGGGCCTTAAATGAGCAGTTCTTC.

In its sample, this clonotype was seen a few times. A junction end diverges from the germline sequence, so it may reflect a read error. The chain has TRBV7-9 and TRBJ2-3, with 9 bases identical to TRBD2. CDR1 SEHNR and CDR2 FQNEAQ come from the germline V gene (reference sequence). This CDR3 has 15 residues. CDR3 residues: CASNLAGASTDTQYF. The CDR3 region has the DNA TGTGCCAGCAACTTAGCGGGAGCGTCCACAGATACGCAGTATTTT.

This clonotype has more than one count but fewer than ten. The rearrangement links TRBV12-3 or TRBV12-4 to TRBJ1-1, with D possibly being TRBD1 (5 bases). CDR3 length: 14 amino acids. V lost 3 bases to trimming and J lost 4 bases, with 12 bases between them. The CDR3 sequence is CASSFFPGGTEAFF. The CDR3 DNA reads as TGTGCCAGCAGTTTCTTCCCCGGGGGCACTGAAGCTTTCTTT.